The source of this TCR beta chain is a study of blood T cell repertoires in COVID-19. Study details: The samples span acute and convalescent COVID-19 from the United States, Italy and Spain.

The CDR3 extends over 14 amino acids. The germline V gene encodes CDR1 LGHNA and CDR2 YNFKEQ. Trimming shortened V by 0 bases and J by 0 bases, and 6 bases separated the two germline ends. The sample holds a few counts of this clone. Profiling relied on immunoSEQ multiplex PCR, and the TCRdb table lists in-frame clones only, not all of them. The sample lists 90,000 or so clones, roughly nine tenths occurring once. The chain has TRBV4-2 and TRBJ2-7; D remains unclear. The sample consisted of peripheral blood. This TCR was sampled from a human donor with active COVID-19. The donor label of this sample is uncertain. The CDR3 region has the DNA TGTGCCAGCAGCCAAGAGCCTAGCTCCTACGAGCAGTACTTC. Amino acid sequence: CASSQEPSSYEQYF.